The source of this TCR beta chain is a study of response to subunit inactivated influenza vaccine. Study-wide findings and caveats: The authors suggested that every seasonal influenza vaccination recruits few new T cells.

This clonotype showed up just once. Its antigen is unknown. From the RT-PCR reads, TCRdb called clonotypes with MiXCR, one entry per CDR3 protein. The sample includes roughly 670,000 distinct CDR3 sequences, around 15% of them seen just once. The source material was PBMCs from blood, sampled roughly 2 weeks before vaccination. This receptor was taken from a man aged 45 to 65 who received an inactivated influenza vaccine.

CDR3 sequence (DNA): TGCGCCAGCAGCACAACCGGGACAGTAGATAATGAAAAACTGTTTTTT. Its translation: CASSTTGTVDNEKLFF. The V gene is TRBV5-1, the J gene TRBJ1-4; TRBD1 matches 7 bases. CDR1 is SGHRS and CDR2 is YFSETQ in the germline V gene. The V and J ends lost 4 bases and 4 bases, in that order; junction bases with no gene match: 10. The CDR3 loop spans 16 amino acids.